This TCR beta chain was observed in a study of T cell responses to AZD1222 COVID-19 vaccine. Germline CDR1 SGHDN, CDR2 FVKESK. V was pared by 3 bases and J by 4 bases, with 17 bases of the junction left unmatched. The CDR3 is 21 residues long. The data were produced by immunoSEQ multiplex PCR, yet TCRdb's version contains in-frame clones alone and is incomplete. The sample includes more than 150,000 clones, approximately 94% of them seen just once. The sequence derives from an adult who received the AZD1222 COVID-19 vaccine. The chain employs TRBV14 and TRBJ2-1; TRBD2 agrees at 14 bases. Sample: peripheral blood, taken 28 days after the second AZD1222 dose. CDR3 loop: CASSHRFRLAGGPRSYNEQFF. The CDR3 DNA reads TGTGCCAGCAGCCATCGGTTCCGACTAGCGGGGGGGCCGAGGTCTTACAATGAGCAGTTCTTC.